This record concerns one TCR beta chain sequence. These data are taken from a study of blood T cell repertoires in COVID-19. About the research overall: Acute and convalescent COVID-19 samples came from the United States, Italy and Spain.

Per the germline V gene, CDR1 is LNHDA and CDR2 is SQIVND (reference sequence). There are 15 residues in the CDR3. V dropped 7 bases and J dropped 0; count of bases not matched to a gene: 6. Per the authors' pipeline: Estimation of nucleated cell counts was performed using reference gene primer amplification. Assay used: immunoSEQ multiplex PCR; TCRdb lists only in-frame clones, some missing. The DNA was the basis for D and trimming; V, J and clone size are from that table. The sample has about 150,000 clones, approximately 82% seen once; the top ten hold 9.8%. The sequencing input was peripheral blood. The clonotype was recovered from a woman in her forties or fifties with acute or convalescent COVID-19. The chain employs TRBV19 and TRBJ1-1; 9 nucleotides match TRBD1. CDR3 residues: CASKGTGFMNTEAFF. The CDR3 DNA follows: TGTGCCAGTAAGGGGACAGGGTTCATGAACACTGAAGCTTTCTTT.